This TCR beta chain comes out of a study of PD-L1 blockade in urothelial cancer. The overall study: Patients previously received 0 to 3 chemotherapy regimens. Among blood samples, the median T cell count was some 150,000.

TCR analog templates of synthetic origin were spiked into each PCR. Assay: immunoSEQ multiplex PCR; the TCRdb copy retains only in-frame clones and omits some. Seen here are around 100,000 clones, around 82% observed once, and the top ten hold 2% to 2.5%. V shed 0 bases and J 2 bases; nucleotides not matched to a gene: 0. The germline gives CDR1 LGHNA, CDR2 YNFKEQ. The CDR3 covers 14 residues. Study observations and caveats: A below-median TCR clonality in blood before treatment predicted better survival.

About this clone: Antigen specificity is unknown.

The receptor was isolated from a man between 45 and 60 years old with urothelial cancer. The V gene is TRBV4-2, the J gene TRBJ1-2, with TRBD1 matching over 7 bases. The sequenced sample was PBMCs, obtained around atezolizumab (anti-PD-L1) treatment. CDR3 region: CASSQEGQNYGYTF. CDR3 nucleotide sequence: TGTGCCAGCAGCCAAGAGGGACAGAACTATGGCTACACCTTC.